This TCR beta chain was recorded in a study of shared clonotypes between healthy human individuals (dated by TCRdb to 2018 to 2021). Background on the whole study: The cohort included three men and a couple of women between 18 and 49 years of age. For each donor, CD4 naive and CD4 memory were each run on three plates, CD8 naive on two plates, and CD8 memory on one plate. To estimate repertoire size and how much clonotype sharing occurs between individuals, the study deeply sequenced the blood TCR repertoires of five healthy adults. To increase sequencing depth and limit assay-specific biases, TCR repertoire library preparation and sequencing were carried out by different laboratories using diverse techniques. Each donor's leukapheresis produced roughly between roughly 0.85 and 9 billion PBMCs.

Points on this clone: Its antigen is still unknown. No quality values exist for individual bases; no much larger clone is one base distant.

There are 15 amino acids in the CDR3, from cysteine to phenylalanine inclusive. The kept DNA is CDR3 alone, 45 bases in frame from the first base. CDR1 MDHEN and CDR2 SYDVKM were looked up in the germline V gene. A distance of 12 bases separates the germline ends of V and J, which lose 3 bases and 2 bases respectively. Using the deep immunoSEQ assay, TCR CDR3 regions were amplified from genomic DNA by multiplex PCR. Extracted genomic DNA from each cell subset was spread evenly across all wells of several immunoSEQ 96-well plates, with each plate serving as a replicate. For sorted subsets, roughly 190 ng of genomic DNA, equivalent to 25,000 to 35,000 T cell genomes, went into each replicate PCR. The purified libraries were quantified using a Qubit 3.0 fluorometer, sized with a Bioanalyzer 2100, and then quantified again using the KAPA Library Quantification kit. A separate single-read 150-cycle Illumina NextSeq 550 flow cell was used to sequence each immunoSEQ 96-well plate. The source study handled its data this way. Because only junctional sequences without quality scores were contained in the immunoSEQ output, filtering matching that applied to full-length reads could not be performed. To assign V/J genes and CDR3, sequences were annotated against IMGT germline references using PyIR, a Python wrapper for IgBLAST v1.9. Reads were removed for weak V/J assignments (E-value above 1e-6), missing CDR3, stop codons, out-of-frame junctions, or ambiguous translated residues. A V3J clonotype was defined by an identical inferred V gene, J gene, and CDR3 amino acid sequence. Percentage overlap between repertoires was computed as shared unique clonotypes divided by the size of the smaller repertoire. Three approaches were used to assess repertoire richness: RTK rarefaction, the Chao1 estimator, and Recon v2.1 estimates of unobserved clonotypes. Generation probabilities were computed with OLGA for all TCRbeta clonotypes obtained by the gDNA method from a few donors. What TCRdb holds here is the immuneACCESS table cut down to in-frame rearrangements. Part of the clones is not present; checked against another copy, under half of the missing clones reflect an unresolved V gene, and the others are unexplained. V and J calls and clone size are given by that table; D and trimming were obtained from the DNA. The sample data list approximately 1.5 million clones, and approximately 98.5% of these were observed just once. Around 0.33% of the sample belongs to the ten largest clones.

On the study overall, not on this receptor specifically: Pairwise subsampling led to the expectation that sequencing depth would affect the degree of clonotype sharing among donors. Incomplete sequencing was indicated by rarefaction of sorted-subset datasets, despite the large sequencing depth. Sharing across a few donors was observed for 5% to 6.5% of naive CD4, under 4% of naive CD8, about 2.3% of memory CD4, and roughly 0.4% of memory CD8 clonotypes. Naive subsets generally had larger estimated clonotype richness than memory subsets did. The small number of donors limited the genetic and exposure-history diversity represented. Clonotypes shared by all four sorted-subset donors showed higher generation probabilities than non-shared clonotypes. Sampling was restricted to blood, and TCR repertoires in tissues likely differ from the TCR repertoires found in blood.

The donors were healthy, HIV-negative adults who had no recently reported acute infections or vaccinations. All donors were Caucasian adults living in Nashville, Tennessee, USA. CD4+ T cells were enriched through magnetic negative selection, after which naive cells were positively selected on CD45RA and the remaining negative fraction served as the memory subset. Blood was obtained by leukapheresis, after which PBMCs were separated by Ficoll-Histopaque density gradient centrifugation and cryopreserved in liquid nitrogen vapor phase. Analytical flow cytometry was used to check the purity and quantity of each magnetically sorted T cell population. From each sorted fraction, genomic DNA was isolated and quantified by UV absorbance on a Nanodrop 2000c.

Recombination joined TRBV28 with TRBJ2-3; the D gene is unclear. This sequence was found in a man in his thirties or forties in good health. Source material: naive CD4+ T cells sorted from blood. This sample's cell subset or site label indicates: CD45RA+ positively selected. CDR3 sequence: CASSFLDGTTDTQYF. The sequenced DNA is TGTGCCAGCAGTTTCCTGGACGGAACCACAGATACGCAGTATTTT.